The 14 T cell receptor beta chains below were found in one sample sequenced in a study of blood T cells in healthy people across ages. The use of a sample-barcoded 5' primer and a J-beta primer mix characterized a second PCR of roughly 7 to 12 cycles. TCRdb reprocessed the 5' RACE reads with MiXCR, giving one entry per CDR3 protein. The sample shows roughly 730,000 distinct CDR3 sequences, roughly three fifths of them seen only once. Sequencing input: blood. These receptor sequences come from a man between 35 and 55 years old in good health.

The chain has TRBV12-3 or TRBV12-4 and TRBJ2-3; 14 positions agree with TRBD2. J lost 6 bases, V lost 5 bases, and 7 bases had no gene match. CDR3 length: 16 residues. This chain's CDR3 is CASSPGLAGEWDTQYF. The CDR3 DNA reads TGTGCCAGCAGTCCGGGACTAGCGGGAGAGTGGGATACGCAGTATTTT.

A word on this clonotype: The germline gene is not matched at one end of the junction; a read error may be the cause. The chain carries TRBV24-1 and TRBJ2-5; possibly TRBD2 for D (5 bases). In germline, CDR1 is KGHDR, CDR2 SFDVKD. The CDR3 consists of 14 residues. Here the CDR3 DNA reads TGTGCCACCAGTGACTGGGAGACCCAAGAGACCCGGTACTTC. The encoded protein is CATSDWETQETRYF.

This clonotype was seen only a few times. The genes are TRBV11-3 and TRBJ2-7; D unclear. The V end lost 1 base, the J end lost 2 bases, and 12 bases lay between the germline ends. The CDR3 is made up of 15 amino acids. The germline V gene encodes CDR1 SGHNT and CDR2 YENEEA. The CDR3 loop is CASSLGGGVAYEQYF. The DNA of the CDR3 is TGTGCCAGCAGCTTAGGAGGTGGGGTTGCCTACGAGCAGTACTTC.

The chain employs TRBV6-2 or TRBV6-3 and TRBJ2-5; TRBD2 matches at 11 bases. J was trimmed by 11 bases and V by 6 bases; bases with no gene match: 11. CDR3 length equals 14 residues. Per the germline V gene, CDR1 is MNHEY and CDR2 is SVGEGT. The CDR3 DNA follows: TGTGCCAGCAGCATGACTAGCGGGGTCAATGAGCAGTACTTC. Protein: CASSMTSGVNEQYF.

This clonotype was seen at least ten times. The CDR3, as DNA: TGCAGCGGTTTTGACTATAACACTGAAGCTTTCTTT. It specifies CSGFDYNTEAFF. The gene calls are TRBV29-1 and TRBJ1-1; D unclear. CDR3 length equals 12 residues. V lost 7 bases, J lost 2 bases, and 11 bases lay in between. Germline loops: CDR1 SQVTM, CDR2 ANQGSEA.

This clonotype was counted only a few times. The DNA of the CDR3 is TGCAGTGCTAACAGGGATGCCTATGGCTACACCTTC. It specifies CSANRDAYGYTF. The V gene is TRBV20-1, the J gene TRBJ1-2, with D maybe TRBD1 (6 bases). Looked up from germline, CDR1 is DFQATT and CDR2 is SNEGSKA (reference sequence). This CDR3 spans 12 amino acids. The V gene lost 4 bases and the J gene lost 4 bases, with 10 bases spanning the gap.

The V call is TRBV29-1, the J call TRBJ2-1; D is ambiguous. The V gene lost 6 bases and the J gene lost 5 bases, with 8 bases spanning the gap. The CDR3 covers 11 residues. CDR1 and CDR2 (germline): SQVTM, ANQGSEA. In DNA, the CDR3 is TGCAGCGTCTCCAAACACAATGAGCAGTTCTTC. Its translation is CSVSKHNEQFF.

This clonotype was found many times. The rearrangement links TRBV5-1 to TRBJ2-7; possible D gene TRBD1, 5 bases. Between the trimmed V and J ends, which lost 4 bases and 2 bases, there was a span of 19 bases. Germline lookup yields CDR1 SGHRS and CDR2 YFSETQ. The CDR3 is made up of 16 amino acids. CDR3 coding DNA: TGCGCCAGCAGCACCGGACAAACCCGCCTCGCCTACGAGCAGTACTTC. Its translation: CASSTGQTRLAYEQYF.

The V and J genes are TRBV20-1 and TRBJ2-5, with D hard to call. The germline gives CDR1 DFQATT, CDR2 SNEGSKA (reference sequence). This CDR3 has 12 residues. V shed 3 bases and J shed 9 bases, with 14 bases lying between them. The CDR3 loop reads CSASEARRSQYF. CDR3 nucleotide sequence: TGCAGTGCTAGTGAAGCCCGTCGATCCCAGTACTTC.

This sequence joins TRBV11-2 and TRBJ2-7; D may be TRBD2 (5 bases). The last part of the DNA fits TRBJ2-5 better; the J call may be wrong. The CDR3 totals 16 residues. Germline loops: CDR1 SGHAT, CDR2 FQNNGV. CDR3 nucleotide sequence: TGTGCCAGCAGCGCCTTCGGGGATGCGGTATTAGAGACCCAGTACTTC. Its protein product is CASSAFGDAVLETQYF.

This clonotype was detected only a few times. The CDR3 coding sequence is TGCAGTGCAAAGGAAACAGGGGGCCCCTTGGGGCAGTACTTC. The encoded protein is CSAKETGGPLGQYF. The chain combines TRBV20-1 with TRBJ2-5; TRBD1 aligns across 9 bases. After removal of 6 bases from V and 11 bases from J, the junction contained 16 bases not matched to a gene. The germline gives CDR1 DFQATT, CDR2 SNEGSKA (reference sequence). This CDR3 contains 14 residues.

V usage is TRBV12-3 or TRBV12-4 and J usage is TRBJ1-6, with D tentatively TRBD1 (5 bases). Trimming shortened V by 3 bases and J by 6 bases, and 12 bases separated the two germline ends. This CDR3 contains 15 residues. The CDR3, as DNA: TGTGCCAGCAGTTTGCAGGGTCAGGGTAATTCACCCCTCCACTTT. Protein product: CASSLQGQGNSPLHF.

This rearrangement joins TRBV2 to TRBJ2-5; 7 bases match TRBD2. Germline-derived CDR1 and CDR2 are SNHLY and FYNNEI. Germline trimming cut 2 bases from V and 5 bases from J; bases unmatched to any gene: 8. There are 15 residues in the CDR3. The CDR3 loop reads CASSEPAGPWETQYF. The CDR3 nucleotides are TGTGCCAGCAGTGAACCAGCGGGGCCATGGGAGACCCAGTACTTC.

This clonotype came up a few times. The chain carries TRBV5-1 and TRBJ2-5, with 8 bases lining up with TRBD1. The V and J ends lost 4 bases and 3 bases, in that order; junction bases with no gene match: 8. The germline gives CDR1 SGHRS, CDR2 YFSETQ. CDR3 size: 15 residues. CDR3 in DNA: TGCGCCAGCAGCCAGACAGGGGATCCTGAAGAGACCCAGTACTTC. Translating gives CASSQTGDPEETQYF.